This T cell receptor (beta chain) appears in the sequencing data of a study of T cells in Graves' hyperthyroidism and ophthalmopathy (dated by TCRdb to between 2017 and 2020). In the study overall: Peripheral blood samples were taken at the time of initial diagnosis, prior to any treatment. TCR V-J signatures able to tell the groups apart were searched for in a discovery cohort of 90 to 100 patients, of whom 43 had Graves' ophthalmopathy and about 60 had stable Graves' hyperthyroidism. An independent validation cohort of 18 to 20 hyperthyroidism patients and approximately 16 patients who later progressed to ophthalmopathy tested prospective prediction of ophthalmopathy. The 95 to 100 discovery patients were randomly divided into training and test sets at a 7:3 ratio. The study also compared thyroid tissue and blood T-cell repertoires from about six Graves' hyperthyroidism patients. After sampling, hyperthyroidism patients received methimazole starting at 30 mg daily, and ophthalmopathy patients received high-dose intravenous methylprednisolone. According to the paper, TCR Vbeta CDR3 sequencing was carried out on about 140 peripheral blood samples, which came from approximately 41 ophthalmopathy, around 75 hyperthyroidism and roughly 17 progressor patients.

TCR beta CDR3 regions were amplified from RNA transcripts. For the first round of RT-PCR on the TCR CDR3, the HTBI primer set was used together with the Qiagen OneStep RT-PCR kit. Libraries were constructed in a second round of multiplex PCR, after which size selection and purification were carried out. The libraries were sequenced on an Illumina HiSeq2000 using paired-end 100 bp reads. Concerning the study's data processing: SOAPnuke was used to process the raw data, with reads discarded if the reads contained adapters or uncalled bases, had a mean Phred below 15, or lacked an exact constant-primer or identifier match. COPE v1.2.5 was used to merge high-quality paired reads, and clonotypes were defined as unique nucleotide sequences. MiTCR v1.1 was used to align clonotypes to the IMGT TRBV, TRBD and TRBJ reference segments. Analysis was restricted to V-J combinations with a frequency above 0.0001, which covered roughly 99% of repertoires. A TCS score was defined as the ratio between F50 (clonal expansion) and ExV (chaos), using BLOSUM62-based TCRdist between CDR3 peptides within each V-J. Welch's t-statistics and random forest reduced roughly 500 V-J features to fewer than 15, which were used in a naive Bayes classifier (R e1071). TCRdb applied fastp at Q25 and MiXCR to the public reads, then kept only in-frame beta chains. Every CDR3 protein is listed once, alongside the most common genes and DNA of its rows. The V and J calls reflect TCRdb's pipeline rather than the authors' work. The sample table holds a few hundred thousand distinct CDR3 sequences, of which about 16% were seen once. The ten largest clones take up about 30% of the sample.

Trimming takes 5 bases off V and 1 base off J; junction bases not matched to a gene: 5. Via the germline V gene (reference sequence), CDR1 is DFQATT and CDR2 SNEGSKA. The CDR3, from cysteine to phenylalanine, totals 14 residues. The DNA shown is the 42-base CDR3, in frame from base 1. To note about this clonotype: The clone's antigen remains unknown. Base qualities are missing; no much larger clone stands one base away.

Findings and caveats that apply to the study as a whole: A model built on a 13 V-J signature distinguished ophthalmopathy from stable hyperthyroidism, reaching about 88% sensitivity and around 81% specificity in cross-validation and 80%/75% in testing. In validation, progression to ophthalmopathy was predicted by the model with 65% to 71% sensitivity and nearly 75% specificity, a median of about 6.8 months before onset. Sample size was not statistically predetermined, and investigators were not blinded to group allocation. Most expanded thyroid clonotypes (frequency above 0.001) were also detected in blood, suggesting blood repertoires may reflect thyroid immune responses.

A patient counted as having stable Graves' hyperthyroidism if no progression to ophthalmopathy occurred over 18 months of follow-up. Hyperthyroidism patients were newly diagnosed, had a disease duration of under 2 months, and were aged 18 to 65 years. Exclusion was applied to patients with uncontrolled infections, other autoimmune diseases, pregnancy or lactation. Clinical symptoms, serum thyroxine and TRAb, thyroid ultrasound, and orbital computed tomography formed the basis for the diagnoses. PBMCs were separated from under 12 ml of fresh peripheral blood using Ficoll-Paque density gradient centrifugation. Total RNA was extracted using Trizol reagent, and RNA quality was assessed on an Agilent 2100 Bioanalyzer.

Sequenced sample: blood. This sequence originates from a young woman with Graves' hyperthyroidism. Recombination connected TRBV20-1 to TRBJ2-4; TRBD1 aligns with 7 central bases. CDR3 protein: CSAGTERAKNIQYF. The DNA sequence reads TGCAGTGCTGGGACAGAAAGGGCCAAAAACATTCAGTACTTC.